This TCR beta chain was documented in a study of shared clonotypes between healthy human individuals. Remarks on this clone: The same CDR3 is also encoded by other DNA sequences in this sample.

In germline, CDR1 is MNHEY, CDR2 SMNVEV (reference sequence). CDR3 size: 14 residues. V shed 3 bases, J shed 7 bases, and the junction held 4 bases outside the gene matches. Unsorted PBMC DNA went through sequencing on ten immunoSEQ deep assay plates. Assay used: immunoSEQ multiplex PCR; TCRdb lists only in-frame clones, some missing. The sample has about 520,000 clones, approximately 82% seen once. This TCR was recovered from a woman aged 40 to 49 in good health. Some clones in this sample may be carry-over from other donors' samples. The chain is built from TRBV27 and TRBJ2-1; the match to TRBD2 covers 9 bases. The sample taken for sequencing was PBMCs. In nucleotides, the CDR3 is TGTGCCAGCAGTTTTAGCGGGAGCCATAATGAGCAGTTCTTC. Protein product: CASSFSGSHNEQFF.